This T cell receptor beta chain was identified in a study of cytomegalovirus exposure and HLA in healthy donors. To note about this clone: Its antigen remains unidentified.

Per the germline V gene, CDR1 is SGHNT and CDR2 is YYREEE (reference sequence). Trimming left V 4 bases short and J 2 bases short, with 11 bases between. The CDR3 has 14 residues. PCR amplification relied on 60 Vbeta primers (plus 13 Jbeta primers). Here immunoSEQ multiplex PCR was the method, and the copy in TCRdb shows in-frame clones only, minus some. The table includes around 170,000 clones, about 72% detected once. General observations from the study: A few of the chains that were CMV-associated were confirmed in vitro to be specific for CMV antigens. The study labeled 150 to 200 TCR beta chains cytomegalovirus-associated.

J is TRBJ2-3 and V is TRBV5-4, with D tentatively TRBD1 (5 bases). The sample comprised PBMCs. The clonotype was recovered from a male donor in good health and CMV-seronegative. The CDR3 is CASSTDTNTDTQYF. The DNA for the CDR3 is TGTGCCAGCAGCACGGACACGAACACAGATACGCAGTATTTT. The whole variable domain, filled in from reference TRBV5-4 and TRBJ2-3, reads ETGVTQSPTHLIKTRGQQVTLRCSSQSGHNTVSWYQQALGQGPQFIFQYYREEENGRGNFPPRFSGLQFPNYSSELNVNALELDDSALYLCASSTDTNTDTQYFGPGTRLTVL.